Listed below are T cell receptor beta chains from one sample, sequenced in a study of blood T cell repertoires in COVID-19. Repertoires were generated with immunoSEQ multiplex PCR, while TCRdb's copy carries only in-frame clones and drops some. This table holds around 60,000 clones, approximately 92% found once. Specimen: peripheral blood. The origin of the receptors is a woman aged 55-70 years with COVID-19, enrolled during active disease. The CDR3 runs from the conserved cysteine through the conserved F or W. A D gene is named only where the DNA matches it firmly. Part of the rows lack a size; the others show once, few, many or a class for expanded clones.

D: TRBD1
size: .
J: TRBJ1-5
V: TRBV18
DNA: TGTGCCAGCTCACGGGACAGGGGGCCAGGTAGCAATCAGCCCCAGCATTTT
CDR3: CASSRDRGPGSNQPQHF

D: TRBD1
size: .
J: TRBJ2-1
V: TRBV4-1
DNA: TGCGCCAGCAGCCAAGAGGGGACAGGGACCTACAATGAGCAGTTCTTC
CDR3: CASSQEGTGTYNEQFF

D: .
size: .
J: TRBJ2-7
V: TRBV7-3
DNA: TGTGCCAGCAGCTTATGGGCTGGTAGCTCCTACGAGCAGTACTTC
CDR3: CASSLWAGSSYEQYF

D: TRBD2
size: .
J: TRBJ2-7
V: TRBV18
DNA: TGTGCCAGCTCACCCCCAGGACTAGCGCGCGAGCAGTACTTC
CDR3: CASSPPGLAREQYF

D: .
size: .
J: TRBJ1-2
V: TRBV4-1
DNA: TGCGCCAGCAGCCAAGATCATGGGTCAGGGGTTTATGGCTACACCTTC
CDR3: CASSQDHGSGVYGYTF

D: .
size: .
J: TRBJ1-2
V: TRBV27
DNA: TGTGCCAGCAGTTTATCCGGGGGGCCTAACTATGGCTACACCTTC
CDR3: CASSLSGGPNYGYTF

D: .
size: .
J: TRBJ1-4
V: TRBV28
DNA: TGTGCCAGCAGTTTCAGACCCCGCGGGGGAAGAATTAATGAAAAACTGTTTTTT
CDR3: CASSFRPRGGRINEKLFF

D: .
size: .
J: TRBJ1-2
V: TRBV28
DNA: TGTGCCAGCAACCGGGGGGCAGAGGGCTACACCTTC
CDR3: CASNRGAEGYTF

D: TRBD2
size: .
J: TRBJ2-6
V: TRBV27
DNA: TGTGCCAGCAGTTCACTAGCGGGAGTTACTGGGGCCAACGTCCTGACTTTC
CDR3: CASSSLAGVTGANVLTF

D: .
size: .
J: TRBJ1-5
V: TRBV19
DNA: TGTGCCACGAGAGAACAGGGTAGGAGCAATCAGCCCCAGCATTTT
CDR3: CATREQGRSNQPQHF

D: TRBD1
size: .
J: TRBJ2-4
V: TRBV15
DNA: TGTGCCACCAGCAGAGGGCAGGGGGCGTACATTCAGTACTTC
CDR3: CATSRGQGAYIQYF

D: TRBD1
size: .
J: TRBJ1-6
V: TRBV12-3/TRBV12-4
DNA: TGTGCCAGCAGTCCACAGGGGCAAGCACCCCTCCACTTT
CDR3: CASSPQGQAPLHF

D: TRBD2
size: .
J: TRBJ2-1
V: TRBV7-2
DNA: TGTGCCAGCAGCCCTACTAGCGGTTTCTACAATGAGCAGTTCTTC
CDR3: CASSPTSGFYNEQFF

D: TRBD1
size: once
J: TRBJ1-5
V: TRBV6-2/TRBV6-3
DNA: TGTGCCAGCAGCCGAAACAGGGGTCAGCCCCAGCATTTT
CDR3: CASSRNRGQPQHF

D: TRBD2
size: .
J: TRBJ2-3
V: TRBV6-4
DNA: TGTGCCAGCAGTGACGGGCGGGAGGGGAAAGATACGCAGTATTTT
CDR3: CASSDGREGKDTQYF

D: .
size: .
J: TRBJ1-3
V: TRBV28
DNA: TGTGCCAGCAGTTTCCCCTCCTCTGGAAACACCATATATTTT
CDR3: CASSFPSSGNTIYF

D: TRBD2
size: .
J: TRBJ2-7
V: TRBV5-1
DNA: TGCGCCAGCAGCAGGGCTAGCGGGAGTGGCCTCTTGTCCTACGAGCAGTACTTC
CDR3: CASSRASGSGLLSYEQYF

D: .
size: .
J: TRBJ1-3
V: TRBV7-6
DNA: TGTGCCAGCAGCTTAGCCCGACTTGAAGGAAACACCATATATTTT
CDR3: CASSLARLEGNTIYF

D: TRBD2
size: .
J: TRBJ2-3
V: TRBV3-1/TRBV3-2
DNA: TGTGCCAGCAGCCATCATCCGGGACTAGGGCTAGATACGCAGTATTTT
CDR3: CASSHHPGLGLDTQYF

D: .
size: once
J: TRBJ1-1
V: TRBV9
DNA: TGTGCCAGCAGCGTAGCAGGGAACACTGAAGCTTTCTTT
CDR3: CASSVAGNTEAFF

D: .
size: .
J: TRBJ2-5
V: TRBV10-3
DNA: TGTGCCATCAGTGAGTCGGAGAAAGAGACCCAGTACTTC
CDR3: CAISESEKETQYF

D: .
size: .
J: TRBJ1-5
V: TRBV24-1
DNA: TGTGCCACCAGTGATCCTTCGGGAGGGGACAATCAGCCCCAGCATTTT
CDR3: CATSDPSGGDNQPQHF

D: .
size: .
J: TRBJ2-7
V: TRBV18
DNA: TGTGCCAGCTCACCTCCTTTTGGGGGCGCCAGCTCCTACGAGCAGTACTTC
CDR3: CASSPPFGGASSYEQYF

D: .
size: .
J: TRBJ2-7
V: TRBV7-8
DNA: TGTGCCAGCAGTTCGGCTAGCGTTTACGAGCAGTACTTC
CDR3: CASSSASVYEQYF

D: TRBD2
size: .
J: TRBJ2-4
V: TRBV14
DNA: TGTGCCAGCAGCCAAGATATTAGCGGGAGTGACATTCAGTACTTC
CDR3: CASSQDISGSDIQYF

D: TRBD1
size: once
J: TRBJ2-6
V: TRBV7-2
DNA: TGTGCCAGCAGCAACCGGGACAGGGAGGCAGGGGCCAACGTCCTGACTTTC
CDR3: CASSNRDREAGANVLTF

D: TRBD1
size: .
J: TRBJ1-4
V: TRBV7-9
DNA: TGTGCCAGCAGCTTAGCGGACAGGCTTAATGAAAAACTGTTTTTT
CDR3: CASSLADRLNEKLFF

D: TRBD2
size: .
J: TRBJ2-2
V: TRBV5-1
DNA: TGCGCCAGCAGCTATCGGACGGGAGGGCGATTAACCGGGGAGCTGTTTTTT
CDR3: CASSYRTGGRLTGELFF

D: TRBD1
size: .
J: TRBJ1-3
V: TRBV13
DNA: TGTGCCAGCAGCTCGGCCCTTGACAGGGGTAGTGGAAACACCATATATTTT
CDR3: CASSSALDRGSGNTIYF

D: TRBD1
size: .
J: TRBJ2-7
V: TRBV29-1
DNA: TGCAGCGTCCCGCGGCAAGGGGGCAGCCCCTACGAGCAGTACTTC
CDR3: CSVPRQGGSPYEQYF

D: TRBD1
size: once
J: TRBJ1-1
V: TRBV10-3
DNA: TGTGCCATCGGGACAGTGGGCACTGAAGCTTTCTTT
CDR3: CAIGTVGTEAFF

D: TRBD2
size: .
J: TRBJ2-7
V: TRBV19
DNA: TGTGCCAGTAGTTCCACCCGGGATAGCGGGAGACAATACGAGCAGTACTTC
CDR3: CASSSTRDSGRQYEQYF

D: TRBD2
size: .
J: TRBJ2-3
V: TRBV9
DNA: TGTGCCAGCAGCGTCGGGACTACCCCTAGCACAGATACGCAGTATTTT
CDR3: CASSVGTTPSTDTQYF

D: TRBD1
size: .
J: TRBJ1-4
V: TRBV7-2
DNA: TGTGCCAGCAGCTTCGGACAGGGTCGAGAAAAACTGTTTTTT
CDR3: CASSFGQGREKLFF

D: TRBD1
size: .
J: TRBJ2-5
V: TRBV11-3
DNA: TGTGCCAGCTCGAAAGGGACAGGAGAGACCCAGTACTTC
CDR3: CASSKGTGETQYF

D: .
size: .
J: TRBJ2-3
V: TRBV10-3
DNA: TGTGCCATCAGTGGGACAGCTAGCACAGATACGCAGTATTTT
CDR3: CAISGTASTDTQYF

D: TRBD1
size: .
J: TRBJ2-7
V: TRBV19
DNA: TGTGCCAGTAGTAGGGGACAGGGGATTGCCTACGAGCAGTACTTC
CDR3: CASSRGQGIAYEQYF

D: TRBD1
size: .
J: TRBJ1-2
V: TRBV18
DNA: TGTGCCAGCTCACCTACTGGACAGGGACACTATGGCTACACCTTC
CDR3: CASSPTGQGHYGYTF

D: TRBD1
size: .
J: TRBJ2-7
V: TRBV5-1
DNA: TGCGCCAGCGGCGACAGGGGAGGACCCTACGAGCAGTACTTC
CDR3: CASGDRGGPYEQYF

D: TRBD1
size: .
J: TRBJ2-3
V: TRBV9
DNA: TGTGCCAGCAGCGCGGGGACAGGGTCTCGCACAGATACGCAGTATTTT
CDR3: CASSAGTGSRTDTQYF

D: .
size: .
J: TRBJ2-7
V: TRBV24-1
DNA: TGTGCCACCTCTCGGAGTAGCTCCTACGAGCAGTACTTC
CDR3: CATSRSSSYEQYF

D: TRBD2
size: .
J: TRBJ2-5
V: TRBV3-1/TRBV3-2
DNA: TGTGCCAGCAGCCAAGAAAAGCGGGAGGCGGAAGAGACCCAGTACTTC
CDR3: CASSQEKREAEETQYF

D: TRBD1
size: .
J: TRBJ1-4
V: TRBV5-8
DNA: TGTGCCAGCAGCTTAAGAGGACAGGAACCTAATGAAAAACTGTTTTTT
CDR3: CASSLRGQEPNEKLFF